The following is a TCR beta chain sequence with its context. Healthy bone marrow donors made up the donor group. The record originates from a study of cytomegalovirus exposure and HLA in healthy donors. Study-level information: The Caucasian-associated ancestry cluster held around 76% of 350 to 450 genotyped donors.

With 60 Vbeta and 13 Jbeta primers, the PCR was carried out. TCRdb keeps only in-frame clones here, not all; method: immunoSEQ multiplex PCR. This table has about 120,000 clones, 70% to 80% appearing once. This clonotype was obtained from a man aged 35-49 years in good health and CMV-seropositive. The sample taken for sequencing was PBMCs.

As DNA, the CDR3 is TGCGCCAGCAGCTTGGCCGGGGGACTAGATCAGCCCCAGCATTTT. This codes for CASSLAGGLDQPQHF. This chain joins TRBV5-1 and TRBJ1-5; D is possibly TRBD1 (5 bases). Germline CDR1 and CDR2: SGHRS and YFSETQ. This CDR3 comprises 15 residues. Trimming removed 0 bases from V and 5 bases from J, with 12 bases in between.